A single sample is the source of the 25 T cell receptor beta chains below, sequenced in a study of response to subunit inactivated influenza vaccine. MiXCR, applied by TCRdb to the RT-PCR reads, yields one record per CDR3 protein. Of about 160,000 distinct CDR3 sequences listed, 9.5% to 13% were seen once; the top ten hold under 15%. Sequencing used non-naive T cells sorted from PBMCs, obtained about 6 weeks after vaccination. These TCRs come from a man over 45 who received an inactivated influenza vaccine.

This clonotype occurred a few times. CDR3 bases: TGTGCCAGCAGCTTAATGGGATCTAACTATGGCTACACCTTC. Translating gives CASSLMGSNYGYTF. This rearrangement joins TRBV7-9 to TRBJ1-2, with D unclear. With 2 bases removed from V and 0 bases from J, the gap between germline ends came to 7 bases. Germline CDR1 reads SEHNR; CDR2 reads FQNEAQ (reference sequence). This CDR3 region has 14 residues. The full variable domain, in which reference TRBV7-9 and TRBJ1-2 provide the parts outside the CDR3, is DTGVSQNPRHKITKRGQNVTFRCDPISEHNRLYWYRQTLGQGPEFLTYFQNEAQLEKSRLLSDRFSAERPKGSFSTLEIQRTEQGDSAMYLCASSLMGSNYGYTFGSGTRLTVV.

A note on this clonotype: A much larger clone lies a single base off, so this may be a read error. V usage is TRBV15 and J usage is TRBJ2-7, with D unclear. Germline CDR1 LNHNV, CDR2 YYDKDF (reference sequence). There are 15 residues in the CDR3. In DNA form, the CDR3 reads TGTGCCACCAGCAGAGATTATGGCGGCTCCTACGAGCCGTACTTC. Translated, it gives CATSRDYGGSYEPYF.

Worth noting for this clonotype: A much larger clone differs by one base, so this may be a read error. The rearrangement joins TRBV3-1 to TRBJ2-2; D gene unclear. Trimming removed 2 bases from V and 3 bases from J, with 13 bases in between. In germline, CDR1 is LGHDT, CDR2 YNNKEL (reference sequence). CDR3 length equals 16 residues. This chain's CDR3 is CASSQYRPLYTGELFF. The CDR3 DNA reads as TGTGCCAGCAGCCAATATCGCCCGTTATACACCGGGGAGCTGTTTTTT.

This clonotype has ten or more counts. This chain uses TRBV5-5 with TRBJ2-7; 12 bases match TRBD1. Germline loops: CDR1 SGHKS, CDR2 YYEKEE (reference sequence). The CDR3 sequence is 15 residues long. The V segment lost 5 bases and the J segment 5 bases; nucleotides outside the gene matches: 8. CDR3 nucleotides: TGTGCCAGCAGTACCGGGACAGGGGGCTTCCACGAGCAGTACTTC. It encodes CASSTGTGGFHEQYF. The entire variable domain, with the rest obtained from reference TRBV5-5 and TRBJ2-7, is as follows: DAGVTQSPTHLIKTRGQQVTLRCSPISGHKSVSWYQQVLGQGPQFIFQYYEKEERGRGNFPDRFSARQFPNYSSELNVNALLLGDSALYLCASSTGTGGFHEQYFGPGTRLTVT.

V is TRBV4-3 and J is TRBJ1-4; TRBD1 is a possible D gene (5 bases). The V end lost 1 base, the J end lost 7 bases, and 16 bases lay between the germline ends. The CDR3 spans 16 residues. Germline V gene data show CDR1 as LGHNA and CDR2 as YSLEER. The CDR3 DNA reads TGCGCCAGCAGCCAAGGGCAAGGATTCGGGGGTGAAAAACTGTTTTTT. This gives the protein CASSQGQGFGGEKLFF.

The J gene is TRBJ2-6, the V gene TRBV7-9; possibly TRBD2 for D (5 bases). V lost 5 bases to trimming and J lost 3 bases, with 8 bases between them. The CDR3 is 14 residues long. In germline, CDR1 is SEHNR, CDR2 FQNEAQ (reference sequence). The CDR3 region has the DNA TGTGCCAGCAGCCGACTATTTGGGGCCAACGTCCTGACTTTC. Translated: CASSRLFGANVLTF.

This clonotype was seen ten or more times. The chain carries TRBV7-2 and TRBJ2-3; the D is unclear. V gave up 1 base and J gave up 1 base, with 6 bases separating them. Germline assignment: CDR1 SGHTA and CDR2 FQGNSA. The CDR3 contains 14 residues. The CDR3 nucleotides read TGTGCCAGCAGCTTAGTTTTGGGCACAGATACGCAGTATTTT. Translation: CASSLVLGTDTQYF.

This clonotype was seen a handful of times. The chain is built from TRBV20-1 and TRBJ2-5; possibly TRBD1 or TRBD2 for D (6 bases each). CDR1 is DFQATT, CDR2 SNEGSKA, per germline (reference sequence). Trimming pared 4 bases from V and 2 bases from J, leaving 14 bases between. The CDR3 extends over 14 amino acids. CDR3 residues: CSATGRGGQETQYF. CDR3 sequence (DNA): TGCAGTGCTACAGGCAGAGGGGGGCAAGAGACCCAGTACTTC.

The rearrangement joins TRBV20-1 to TRBJ2-3; 11 bases match TRBD2. The ends lost 5 bases at V and 1 base at J; junction bases unmatched: 2. The CDR3 consists of 14 residues. Germline loops: CDR1 DFQATT, CDR2 SNEGSKA (reference sequence). CDR3 nucleotide sequence: TGCAGTGCTTTGACTAGCGGGGGCACAGATACGCAGTATTTT. This sequence encodes CSALTSGGTDTQYF.

This clonotype was seen a handful of times. The chain combines TRBV29-1 with TRBJ2-1, with D perhaps given as TRBD1 or TRBD2 (5 bases each). Trimming took 5 bases from V and 6 from J, leaving 11 bases between them. Germline CDR1 SQVTM, CDR2 ANQGSEA. There are 12 residues in the CDR3. The CDR3 is CSVRTGANEQFF. The CDR3 nucleotides are TGCAGCGTTCGGACTGGGGCCAATGAGCAGTTCTTC.

This clonotype was seen at least ten times. V is TRBV3-1 and J is TRBJ2-7; D remains unclear. In germline, CDR1 is LGHDT, CDR2 YNNKEL (reference sequence). Deletions cut 1 base from V and 3 bases from J, with 4 bases between. The CDR3 runs to 12 residues. CDR3 loop: CASSQVSYEQYF. The CDR3 coding sequence is TGTGCCAGCAGCCAAGTAAGCTACGAGCAGTACTTC.

As concerns this clonotype: A junction boundary mismatches the germline segment, possibly from a read error. The chain has TRBV3-1 and TRBJ2-5; possible D gene TRBD2, 7 bases. In germline, CDR1 is LGHDT, CDR2 YNNKEL (reference sequence). The CDR3 totals 15 residues. CDR3 nucleotides: TGTGCCAGCAGTCAAGTCAAGGGAGGGGGGGAGACCCAGTACTTC. This translates into CASSQVKGGGETQYF.

The table lists this clonotype with many counts. The chain has TRBV24-1 and TRBJ2-5; TRBD1 might be the D (5 bases). Germline CDR1 is KGHDR and CDR2 is SFDVKD. CDR3 length: 15 residues. V was pared by 1 base and J by 5 bases, with 13 bases between. CDR3 sequence: CATSDFGQGRETQYF. The CDR3 nucleotides are TGTGCCACCAGTGATTTTGGGCAGGGTCGGGAGACCCAGTACTTC.

The V and J genes are TRBV5-1 and TRBJ2-7; D may match TRBD1 or TRBD2 (5 bases each). The CDR3 sequence is 15 residues long. V gave up 0 bases and J gave up 0 bases, with 10 bases separating them. Germline V gene lookup returns CDR1 SGHRS and CDR2 YFSETQ. CDR3 bases: TGCGCCAGCAGCTTGGGGGGGAGCACCTCCTACGAGCAGTACTTC. Encoded protein: CASSLGGSTSYEQYF.

This clonotype was counted many times. The rearrangement joins TRBV5-1 to TRBJ2-1, with 12 bases lining up with TRBD2. The CDR3 consists of 16 residues. Per the germline V gene, CDR1 is SGHRS and CDR2 is YFSETQ. J gave up 5 bases and V 2 bases, and 5 bases lay outside the gene matches. CDR3 DNA sequence: TGCGCCAGCAGCTTCACTAGCGGGGGGCCCAACAATGAGCAGTTCTTC. Protein product: CASSFTSGGPNNEQFF.

V gene TRBV6-5 combines with J gene TRBJ2-7, with D tentatively TRBD1 (5 bases). Looked up from germline, CDR1 is MNHEY and CDR2 is SVGAGI. V dropped 2 bases and J dropped 7 bases, with 12 bases sitting between them. CDR3 length: 13 amino acids. CDR3 region: CASSYPQEGEQYF. For the CDR3, the DNA is TGTGCCAGCAGTTACCCACAGGAAGGGGAGCAGTACTTC.

This clonotype showed up just a few times. At one of its ends the junction is not consistent with the germline gene, which may arise from a read error. This chain links TRBV9 with TRBJ2-1, with unresolved D. Germline V CDR1 and CDR2: SGDLS, YYNGEE. The length of the CDR3 is 12 residues. CDR3 protein: CTSSAHNNEQFF. CDR3 coding DNA: TGTACCAGCAGCGCCCATAACAATGAGCAGTTCTTC.

This clonotype has a handful of counts. V is TRBV4-3 and J is TRBJ2-6; a possible D gene is TRBD1 (5 bases). Trimming pared 0 bases from V and 2 bases from J, leaving 8 bases between. The germline V gene encodes CDR1 LGHNA and CDR2 YSLEER. The CDR3 length is 16 residues. The CDR3 DNA reads as TGCGCCAGCAGCCAAGATTCAGGGACTGGGGCCAACGTCCTGACTTTC. Its translation: CASSQDSGTGANVLTF.

This clonotype was found a few times. The rearrangement joins TRBV6-5 to TRBJ1-1; D uncertain. Germline CDR1 and CDR2: MNHEY and SVGAGI. The ends were cut back, 0 bases at V and 0 bases at J, with 11 bases in the middle. The CDR3 spans 16 residues. The CDR3 here is CASSYSTVGMNTEAFF. CDR3 DNA: TGTGCCAGCAGTTACTCGACCGTTGGTATGAACACTGAAGCTTTCTTT.

The rearrangement links TRBV11-2 to TRBJ2-1; TRBD2 matches 10 bases. CDR3 length equals 15 residues. V trimming: 3 bases; J trimming: 8 bases; junction bases outside the gene matches: 7. Germline V gene sequence: CDR1 SGHAT, CDR2 FQNNGV. The CDR3 DNA reads as TGTGCCAGCAGCTTCTTTCAGCGGGGGGGCGATGAGCAGTTCTTC. Translating it yields CASSFFQRGGDEQFF.

This clonotype came up many times. The chain has TRBV27 and TRBJ2-7; 7 positions agree with TRBD1. Germline V gene lookup returns CDR1 MNHEY and CDR2 SMNVEV (reference sequence). Germline trimming cut 6 bases from V and 2 bases from J; bases unmatched to any gene: 4. The CDR3 is 13 residues long. DNA for the CDR3: TGTGCCAGCAGCTTCGGGACAGCCTACGAGCAGTACTTC. Protein sequence: CASSFGTAYEQYF.

The V call is TRBV28, the J call TRBJ2-5; D remains ambiguous. The V and J ends lost 6 bases and 5 bases respectively, with 13 bases between them. The CDR3 has 13 amino acids. Germline values: CDR1 MDHEN, CDR2 SYDVKM. The CDR3 sequence is CASSSGPYETQYF. DNA for the CDR3: TGTGCCAGCAGCTCCGGTCCCTACGAGACCCAGTACTTC. Using reference TRBV28 and TRBJ2-5 for the parts outside the CDR3, the full variable domain is DVKVTQSSRYLVKRTGEKVFLECVQDMDHENMFWYRQDPGLGLRLIYFSYDVKMKEKGDIPEGYSVSREKKERFSLILESASTNQTSMYLCASSSGPYETQYFGPGTRLLVL.

This clonotype was found many times. The CDR3: CASKYGGGNEQFF. DNA for the CDR3: TGTGCCAGTAAGTACGGGGGCGGCAATGAGCAGTTCTTC. The chain carries TRBV7-2 and TRBJ2-1; TRBD1 or TRBD2 may be the D gene (6 bases each). This CDR3 spans 13 amino acids. Germline V gene data show CDR1 as SGHTA and CDR2 as FQGNSA. The ends were cut back, 9 bases at V and 6 bases at J, with 15 bases in the middle.

This clonotype has a handful of counts. The CDR3 coding sequence is TGTGCCAGCAGCGTAGGACTAGCGGGAGTAGGGCCCCCTGGAGATACGCAGTATTTT. It yields the protein CASSVGLAGVGPPGDTQYF. This chain links TRBV9 with TRBJ2-3; the match to TRBD2 covers 12 bases. J lost 5 bases, V lost 0 bases, and 13 bases had no gene match. The germline CDR1 and CDR2 sequences are SGDLS and YYNGEE. This CDR3 spans 19 amino acids.

At least ten counts were recorded for this clonotype. The V gene is TRBV7-8, the J gene TRBJ1-1, with D unresolved. This CDR3 is 14 amino acids long. Germline values: CDR1 SGHVS, CDR2 FQNEAQ. V shed 1 base and J shed 1 base, with 7 bases lying between them. The CDR3 region is CASSLDSGNTEAFF. The CDR3 nucleotides read TGTGCCAGCAGCTTAGACTCGGGGAACACTGAAGCTTTCTTT.